This entry is about one T cell receptor (beta chain). The target antigen is unknown. The entry originates in a study of shared clonotypes between healthy human individuals. Study details: Every donor yielded three CD4 naive, three CD4 memory, two CD8 naive and one CD8 memory plate.

Approximately 210 ng DNA, about 33,000 T cell genomes, went into each sorted-subset replicate PCR. Libraries were prepared by immunoSEQ multiplex PCR; TCRdb keeps only in-frame clonotypes and omits some of them. The data hold about 2 million clones, with 85% to 95% observed a single time. V was cut by 6 bases and J by 0 bases, with 19 bases left in between. The CDR3 is 16 amino acids. CDR1 SGHDT and CDR2 YYEEEE come from the germline V gene. General study points: Limitation of the genetic and exposure-history diversity represented came from the few donors. Clonotype sharing levels among donors were expected to vary with sequencing depth.

This chain uses TRBV5-6 with TRBJ2-7; D perhaps matches TRBD1 (6 bases). Material for sequencing was naive CD4+ T cells sorted from blood. Stated subset: CD45RA+ positively selected. This TCR derives from a man between 18 and 29 years old in good health. DNA for the CDR3: TGTGCCAGCACCGCTTTCTGGGACACGAGCTCCTACGAGCAGTACTTC. Its translation is CASTAFWDTSSYEQYF. The whole variable domain, filled in from reference TRBV5-6 and TRBJ2-7, reads DAGVTQSPTHLIKTRGQQVTLRCSPKSGHDTVSWYQQALGQGPQFIFQYYEEEERQRGNFPDRFSGHQFPNYSSELNVNALLLGDSALYLCASTAFWDTSSYEQYFGPGTRLTVT.